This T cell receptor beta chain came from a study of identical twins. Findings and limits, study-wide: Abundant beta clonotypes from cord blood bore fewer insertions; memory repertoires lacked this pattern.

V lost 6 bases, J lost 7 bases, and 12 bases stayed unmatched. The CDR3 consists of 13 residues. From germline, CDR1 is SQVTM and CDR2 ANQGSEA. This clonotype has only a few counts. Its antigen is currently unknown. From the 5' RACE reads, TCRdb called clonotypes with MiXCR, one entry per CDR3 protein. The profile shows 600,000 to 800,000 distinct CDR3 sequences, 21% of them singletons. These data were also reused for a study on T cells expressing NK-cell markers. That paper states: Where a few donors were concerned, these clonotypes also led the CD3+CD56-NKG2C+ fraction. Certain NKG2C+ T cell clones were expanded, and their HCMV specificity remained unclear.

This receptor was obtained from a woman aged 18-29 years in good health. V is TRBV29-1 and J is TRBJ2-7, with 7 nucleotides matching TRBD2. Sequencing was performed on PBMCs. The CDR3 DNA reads TGCAGCGTCTCCGGGACTACTACCGAGGAGCAGTACTTC. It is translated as CSVSGTTTEEQYF.